This entry lists 30 T cell receptor beta chains sequenced from one sample in a study of identical twins. Via MiXCR, TCRdb re-called the 5' RACE reads, giving one row per CDR3 protein. The sample lists 1.5 million to 2 million distinct CDR3 sequences, more than 30% occurring once. The sample taken for sequencing was cord blood. The source of these receptors is a newborn girl in good health.

This clonotype has just a few counts. The gene calls are TRBV29-1 and TRBJ2-5, with 7 bases identical to TRBD2. Germline V gene data show CDR1 as SQVTM and CDR2 as ANQGSEA. The trim removed 5 bases at V and 2 bases at J, leaving 5 bases unmatched. The CDR3 is 13 amino acids. The CDR3 loop is CSVSSGIQETQYF. CDR3 nucleotides: TGCAGCGTTTCTAGCGGAATTCAAGAGACCCAGTACTTC.

The rearrangement uses TRBV5-1 and TRBJ2-1; tentatively, D is TRBD2 (6 bases). V was clipped by 6 bases and J by 1 base, with 14 bases between them. This CDR3 has 15 residues. The germline V gene encodes CDR1 SGHRS and CDR2 YFSETQ. The CDR3 spells CASIPAGRSYNEQFF. In DNA form, the CDR3 reads TGCGCCAGCATTCCGGCAGGGAGGTCCTACAATGAGCAGTTCTTC.

V gene TRBV27 combines with J gene TRBJ2-5; possibly TRBD1 for D (6 bases). This CDR3 has 14 amino acids. Looked up from germline, CDR1 is MNHEY and CDR2 is SMNVEV (reference sequence). Trimming removed 0 bases at V and 4 bases at J, with 9 bases between. The CDR3 nucleotides read TGTGCCAGCAGTTTATCGGCCAGGGGAGAGACCCAGTACTTC. This codes for CASSLSARGETQYF.

This clonotype has more than one count but fewer than ten. The chain combines TRBV28 with TRBJ2-4, with 11 bases aligning to TRBD2. The J call is doubtful: the DNA matches TRBJ2-7 better. The CDR3 consists of 14 residues. Germline CDR1 and CDR2: MDHEN and SYDVKM. DNA of the CDR3: TGTGCCAGCAGGCCGACTAGCGGGAAGGACGAGCAGTACTTC. This sequence encodes CASRPTSGKDEQYF.

This clonotype was detected only a few times. This chain joins TRBV29-1 and TRBJ2-1; D unresolved. Per germline, CDR1 SQVTM and CDR2 ANQGSEA. V lost 8 bases, J lost 6 bases, and 17 bases lay in between. The CDR3 runs 13 residues. In DNA, the CDR3 is TGCAGCTACGGGCCCCCAAGCTCCAATGAGCAGTTCTTC. Translating gives CSYGPPSSNEQFF.

The chain couples TRBV4-1 to TRBJ1-5; tentatively, D is TRBD1 (5 bases). Trimming shortened V by 1 base and J by 8 bases, and 15 bases separated the two germline ends. The CDR3 runs 15 residues. Germline values: CDR1 MGHRA, CDR2 YSYEKL. CDR3 residues: CASSQVKGLVEPQHF. The CDR3, as DNA: TGCGCCAGCAGCCAAGTCAAGGGGCTGGTTGAGCCCCAGCATTTT.

This clonotype occurred a few times. CDR3 DNA sequence: TGCAGTGCTAGCGACCCCTACCGGTGGACTAGCGGGAGGAGGGACTACAATGAGCAGTTCTTC. It specifies CSASDPYRWTSGRRDYNEQFF. V gene TRBV20-1 combines with J gene TRBJ2-1; 14 nucleotides align to TRBD2. Germline-derived CDR1 and CDR2 are DFQATT and SNEGSKA (reference sequence). The CDR3 runs to 21 residues. V lost 3 bases to trimming and J lost 3 bases; unmatched junction nucleotides: 19.

This clonotype was detected many times. The V call is TRBV29-1, the J call TRBJ2-7, with TRBD2 matching over 9 bases. Germline CDR1 is SQVTM and CDR2 is ANQGSEA. After removal of 1 base from V and 0 bases from J, the junction contained 7 bases not matched to a gene. This CDR3 is 16 amino acids long. The CDR3 spells CSVEGGLSGSSYEQYF. In DNA, the CDR3 is TGCAGCGTTGAAGGGGGACTTAGCGGGAGCTCCTACGAGCAGTACTTC.

This clonotype has at least ten counts. V usage is TRBV12-3 or TRBV12-4 and J usage is TRBJ1-2, with D possibly TRBD1 on 5 matching bases. The CDR3 totals 12 residues. V gave up 4 bases and J gave up 7 bases, with 10 bases separating them. The CDR3 nucleotides read TGTGCCAGCAGTTCCTCCGGGGGTGGCTACACCTTC. Translating gives CASSSSGGGYTF.

The V gene is TRBV14, the J gene TRBJ2-1; possibly TRBD2 for D (6 bases). The CDR3 length is 12 residues. CDR1 and CDR2 (germline): SGHDN, FVKESK. V lost 4 bases and J lost 13, with 14 bases in between. CDR3 sequence (DNA): TGTGCCAGCAGCCCTTCCGCCGGGGGACAGTTCTTC. This encodes CASSPSAGGQFF. Filled out from reference TRBV14 and TRBJ2-1, the complete variable domain reads EAGVTQFPSHSVIEKGQTVTLRCDPISGHDNLYWYRRVMGKEIKFLLHFVKESKQDESGMPNNRFLAERTGGTYSTLKVQPAELEDSGVYFCASSPSAGGQFFGPGTRLTVL.

This clonotype was detected many times. The V call is TRBV7-2, the J call TRBJ2-3; the match to TRBD2 covers 7 bases. The CDR3 is 14 amino acids. V lost 0 bases, J lost 5 bases, and 2 bases stayed unmatched. Germline values: CDR1 SGHTA, CDR2 FQGNSA. CDR3 in amino acids: CASSLAKRGDTQYF. The CDR3 region has the DNA TGTGCCAGCAGCTTAGCAAAGCGGGGAGATACGCAGTATTTT.

This clonotype was recorded at least ten times. The J gene is TRBJ2-1, the V gene TRBV10-3; D call uncertain. The V gene's germline CDR1 is ENHRY and CDR2 SYGVKD. Trimming left V 2 bases short and J 0 bases short, with 8 bases between. The CDR3 runs to 15 residues. This chain's CDR3 is CAISEGTSSYNEQFF. The CDR3, as DNA: TGTGCCATCAGTGAGGGCACGAGCTCCTACAATGAGCAGTTCTTC.

This clonotype was seen many times. The V call is TRBV4-2, the J call TRBJ2-3, with 7 bases that match TRBD2. The ends lost 0 bases at V and 9 bases at J; junction bases unmatched: 9. Germline CDR1 is LGHNA and CDR2 is YNFKEQ. This CDR3 region has 15 residues. The CDR3 sequence is CASSQEVQRGGTQYF. CDR3 bases: TGTGCCAGCAGCCAAGAGGTCCAGCGGGGTGGAACGCAGTATTTT.

This clonotype was counted only a few times. This chain joins TRBV7-9 and TRBJ2-1, with TRBD2 matching over 7 bases. From germline, CDR1 is SEHNR and CDR2 FQNEAQ (reference sequence). This CDR3 is built from 17 residues. Trimming took 1 base from V and 3 from J; bases not matched to a gene: 9. The CDR3 loop is CASSLGSPSGGYNEQFF. DNA of the CDR3: TGTGCCAGCAGCTTAGGTAGCCCTAGCGGAGGCTACAATGAGCAGTTCTTC.

The chain recombines TRBV5-5 with TRBJ2-5; TRBD2 matches 8 bases. V lost 3 bases, J lost 11 bases, and 18 bases stayed unmatched. This CDR3 region has 16 residues. Per the germline V gene, CDR1 is SGHKS and CDR2 is YYEKEE (reference sequence). In nucleotides, the CDR3 is TGTGCCAGCAGCTCTGGGAAGCGGGAGTGGTGGAATGAGCAGTACTTC. Its translation is CASSSGKREWWNEQYF.

This clonotype was seen a handful of times. The V gene is TRBV24-1, the J gene TRBJ2-1; TRBD1 matches at 8 bases. The CDR3 runs 15 residues. V lost 0 bases to trimming and J lost 9 bases; unmatched junction nucleotides: 6. Germline V gene sequence: CDR1 KGHDR, CDR2 SFDVKD. The CDR3 DNA sequence: TGTGCCACCAGTGATTTGCGGCAGGGGGCGGGTGAGCAGTTCTTC. It specifies CATSDLRQGAGEQFF.

This clonotype was observed a few times. The chain employs TRBV20-1 and TRBJ1-2; D is uncertain. This CDR3 region has 11 residues. The germline gives CDR1 DFQATT, CDR2 SNEGSKA (reference sequence). The V end lost 0 bases, the J end lost 10 bases, and 9 bases lay between the germline ends. The CDR3 region has the DNA TGCAGTGCTAGAGACAGGCTCGACTACACCTTC. Translating gives CSARDRLDYTF.

The chain links TRBV3-1 to TRBJ1-1, with D maybe TRBD1 (5 bases). This CDR3 is built from 13 residues. Trimming removed 2 bases from V and 6 bases from J, with 10 bases in between. CDR1 is LGHDT, CDR2 YNNKEL, per germline (reference sequence). The DNA for the CDR3 is TGTGCCAGCAGCCAATTCCAGGGCCCTGAAGCTTTCTTT. Residues: CASSQFQGPEAFF. Full variable domain (rest looked up from reference TRBV3-1 and TRBJ1-1): DTAVSQTPKYLVTQMGNDKSIKCEQNLGHDTMYWYKQDSKKFLKIMFSYNNKELIINETVPNRFSPKSPDKAHLNLHINSLELGDSAVYFCASSQFQGPEAFFGQGTRLTVV.

CDR3 in amino acids: CAWSTIGSGQTDTQYF. The CDR3 DNA reads TGTGCCTGGAGTACAATAGGGAGCGGACAAACAGATACGCAGTATTTT. The chain employs TRBV30 and TRBJ2-3; D might be TRBD1 or TRBD2, each matching 5 bases. The V and J ends lost 2 bases and 3 bases respectively, with 18 bases between them. CDR3 length equals 16 residues. Germline lookup yields CDR1 GTSNPN and CDR2 SVGIG (reference sequence).

In its sample, this clonotype was seen many times. The chain combines TRBV24-1 with TRBJ2-3; TRBD2 matches at 8 bases. Germline values: CDR1 KGHDR, CDR2 SFDVKD. This CDR3 spans 13 amino acids. V was clipped by 3 bases and J by 7 bases; unmatched bases: 2. CDR3 bases: TGTGCCACCAGTGATCCGGGGGGGAATACGCAGTATTTT. This gives the protein CATSDPGGNTQYF.

The chain combines TRBV2 with TRBJ1-4, with 7 bases aligning to TRBD1. The junction had 9 bases not matched to a gene; V was cut back by 11 bases and J by 3 bases. The germline CDR1 and CDR2 sequences are SNHLY and FYNNEI. This CDR3 is built from 14 residues. The CDR3 DNA is TGTGCCCTCCGATCGGGACAGCCTAATGAAAAACTGTTTTTT. It translates to CALRSGQPNEKLFF.

This clonotype was observed a handful of times. The chain links TRBV6-2 or TRBV6-3 to TRBJ1-1; D possibly corresponds to TRBD1 (5 bases). V was pared by 6 bases and J by 6 bases, with 11 bases between. This CDR3 spans 12 amino acids. Per the germline V gene, CDR1 is MNHEY and CDR2 is SVGEGT. The CDR3 spells CASSNVGAEAFF. DNA of the CDR3: TGTGCCAGCAGCAACGTGGGGGCTGAAGCTTTCTTT.

This clonotype was observed a few times. The chain links TRBV20-1 to TRBJ2-4; D perhaps matches TRBD2 (5 bases). In germline, CDR1 is DFQATT, CDR2 SNEGSKA (reference sequence). V was trimmed by 7 bases and J by 4 bases, leaving 5 bases between them. CDR3 length equals 10 residues. This CDR3 reads CSGTKNIQYF. CDR3 coding DNA: TGCAGTGGGACTAAAAACATTCAGTACTTC.

This clonotype showed up just a few times. This chain joins TRBV10-3 and TRBJ2-7; 7 nucleotides line up with TRBD1. Losses at the gene ends were 3 bases for V and 2 bases for J; bases not matched to a gene: 10. Germline V gives CDR1 ENHRY, CDR2 SYGVKD. CDR3 size: 16 residues. CDR3 amino acids: CAISELAPDRAYEQYF. CDR3 nucleotides: TGTGCCATCAGTGAATTAGCCCCTGACAGGGCCTACGAGCAGTACTTC.

The chain is built from TRBV6-1 and TRBJ2-2; D not certain. CDR1 is MNHNS and CDR2 is SASEGT in the germline V gene. This CDR3 is built from 13 residues. V was clipped by 3 bases and J by 2 bases, with 4 bases between them. CDR3 nucleotide sequence: TGTGCCAGCAGTGAGCCCAACACCGGGGAGCTGTTTTTT. It is translated as CASSEPNTGELFF.

The V call is TRBV29-1, the J call TRBJ1-2; 9 bases are shared with TRBD1. The trim removed 4 bases at V and 8 bases at J, leaving 8 bases unmatched. The CDR3 covers 13 residues. Per germline, CDR1 SQVTM and CDR2 ANQGSEA. This CDR3 reads CSVGRDREKGYTF. DNA of the CDR3: TGCAGCGTTGGCCGGGACAGGGAGAAAGGCTACACCTTC.

The chain recombines TRBV7-2 with TRBJ2-5; 7 bases map to TRBD2. Germline V CDR1 and CDR2: SGHTA, FQGNSA. This CDR3 contains 16 residues. V lost 1 base and J lost 4; bases outside the gene matches: 9. CDR3 sequence reads: CASSLGGGSFSETQYF. The CDR3 bases are TGTGCCAGCAGCTTAGGGGGCGGGAGCTTTTCAGAGACCCAGTACTTC.

This clonotype came up many times. The rearrangement uses TRBV18 and TRBJ2-5; possible D gene TRBD1, 6 bases. The CDR3 runs 13 residues. CDR1 and CDR2 (germline): KGHSH, LQKENI. V lost 8 bases and J 5 bases, leaving 15 bases between the germline ends. Here the CDR3 reads CASSPQGQETQYF. In DNA form, the CDR3 reads TGTGCCAGCAGCCCACAGGGTCAGGAGACCCAGTACTTC.

In regard to this clonotype: A much bigger clone sits one base away, suggesting this may be a read error. V and J are TRBV20-1 and TRBJ2-7, with a possible D match to TRBD2 (6 bases). Germline-derived CDR1 and CDR2 are DFQATT and SNEGSKA (reference sequence). V dropped 4 bases and J dropped 3 bases, with 7 bases sitting between them. The CDR3 totals 11 residues. In DNA form, the CDR3 reads TGCAGTGCTATCGGGAGCTACGAGCAGTACTTC. Its protein product is CSAIGSYEQYF.

Comments on this clonotype: One junction end does not reproduce the germline sequence, and a read error may be involved. V gene TRBV14 combines with J gene TRBJ2-5; D is uncertain. The CDR3 has 15 amino acids. From germline, CDR1 is SGHDN and CDR2 FVKESK. CDR3 bases: TGTGCCAGCAGCCAAGAATTCAGACAACAAGAGATCCAGTACTTC. This sequence encodes CASSQEFRQQEIQYF.